This TCR beta chain is from a study of T cell repertoires in cytomegalovirus infection. Study information: It was the public TCR beta signatures that indicated both CMV infection and matching HLA type.

This clonotype turned up a few times. Its specificity is unknown. TCRdb reprocessed the reads via MiXCR and lists one record per CDR3 protein. The top ten clones hold over 12% of a sample with roughly 920,000 distinct CDR3 sequences, 30% to 40% of them seen once. The V gene end was trimmed by 5 bases and the J gene end by 3 bases; junction bases not matched to a gene: 8. CDR1 is SEHNR, CDR2 FQNEAQ, per germline (reference sequence). The CDR3 is 16 amino acids. This chain links TRBV7-9 with TRBJ1-3; TRBD1 matches at 9 bases. The sequence came from a human donor in good health (CMV status not recorded). Some clones in this sample may be carry-over from other donors' samples. The sample consisted of cultured CD8+ T cells from PBMCs, taken from culture after CMV antigen stimulation. The CDR3 DNA sequence: TGTGCCAGCAGCCCTCCGGGACAGGGTTTTGGAAACACCATATATTTT. It yields the protein CASSPPGQGFGNTIYF.